These 28 T cell receptor beta chains were sequenced from one sample in a study of cytomegalovirus exposure and HLA in healthy donors. With 60 Vbeta and 13 Jbeta primers, the PCR was carried out. The method was immunoSEQ multiplex PCR; TCRdb's version includes in-frame clones alone and lacks a portion of them. The table shows 75,000 to 95,000 clones, with 55% to 75% occurring only once. Sample: PBMCs. These receptor sequences come from a man in his fifties in good health and CMV-seronegative.

Concerning this clone: This CDR3 is also generated by other DNA sequences in the sample. CDR3 in DNA: TGTGCCAGTAGTATCCGGGGCACCGGGGAGCTGTTTTTT. It specifies CASSIRGTGELFF. The V gene is TRBV19, the J gene TRBJ2-2; a possible D gene is TRBD2 (5 bases). The CDR3 is made up of 13 amino acids. Germline V gene data show CDR1 as LNHDA and CDR2 as SQIVND (reference sequence). V was shortened by 3 bases and J by 4 bases, with 6 bases between the two germline ends. Supplemented by reference TRBV19 and TRBJ2-2, the full variable domain reads DGGITQSPKYLFRKEGQNVTLSCEQNLNHDAMYWYRQDPGQGLRLIYYSQIVNDFQKGDIAEGYSVSREKKESFPLTVTSAQKNPTAFYLCASSIRGTGELFFGEGSRLTVL.

The chain employs TRBV7-2 and TRBJ2-3; weak D call: TRBD1 (5 bases). V was shortened by 5 bases and J by 9 bases, with 15 bases between the two germline ends. The CDR3 contains 13 residues. CDR1 is SGHTA and CDR2 is FQGNSA in the germline V gene. CDR3 sequence: CASSPPQVGTQYF. CDR3 nucleotides: TGTGCCAGCAGCCCCCCACAGGTTGGAACGCAGTATTTT.

The V gene is TRBV12-5, the J gene TRBJ2-7; tentatively, D is TRBD1 (5 bases). The V gene's germline CDR1 is LGHNT and CDR2 FRNRAP. The CDR3 contains 12 residues. The V and J ends lost 6 bases and 6 bases respectively, with 12 bases between them. The CDR3 region is CASGRDVGEQYV. CDR3 in DNA: TGTGCTAGTGGCAGGGATGTCGGCGAGCAGTACGTC.

The chain has TRBV10-3 and TRBJ1-1; a possible D gene is TRBD1 (5 bases). This CDR3 has 13 amino acids. CDR1 and CDR2 (germline): ENHRY, SYGVKD. V lost 3 bases to trimming and J lost 6 bases, with 11 bases between them. The DNA for the CDR3 is TGTGCCATCAGTGAACGCTGGGGGGCTGAAGCTTTCTTT. Residues: CAISERWGAEAFF.

The chain has TRBV30 and TRBJ2-2; 10 bases fit TRBD2. J was trimmed by 4 bases and V by 0 bases; bases with no gene match: 5. Per the germline V gene, CDR1 is GTSNPN and CDR2 is SVGIG (reference sequence). The CDR3 runs 16 residues. CDR3 sequence: CAWSVPGTSATGELFF. The CDR3 nucleotides read TGTGCCTGGAGTGTCCCCGGGACTAGCGCCACCGGGGAGCTGTTTTTT.

The V and J genes are TRBV11-3 and TRBJ2-3, with a possible D match to TRBD1 (6 bases). Trimming removed 5 bases from V and 2 bases from J, with 17 bases in between. The CDR3 runs to 16 residues. Germline V gene sequence: CDR1 SGHNT, CDR2 YENEEA. CDR3 in amino acids: CASSPGAGAYTDTQYF. The CDR3 nucleotides read TGTGCCAGCAGCCCCGGCGCAGGGGCGTACACAGATACGCAGTATTTT. Combining the CDR3 with reference TRBV11-3 and TRBJ2-3 gives the whole variable domain EAGVVQSPRYKIIEKKQPVAFWCNPISGHNTLYWYLQNLGQGPELLIRYENEEAVDDSQLPKDRFSAERLKGVDSTLKIQPAELGDSAVYLCASSPGAGAYTDTQYFGPGTRLTVL.

This chain's CDR3 is CAWSVRDRESQPQHF. The CDR3 coding sequence is TGTGCCTGGAGTGTACGGGACAGGGAGAGTCAGCCCCAGCATTTT. This chain links TRBV30 with TRBJ1-5, with 9 bases fitting TRBD1. The CDR3 spans 15 residues. CDR1 and CDR2 (germline): GTSNPN, SVGIG (reference sequence). After removal of 0 bases from V and 6 bases from J, the junction contained 6 bases not matched to a gene.

The rearrangement joins TRBV7-9 to TRBJ2-7; a weak D match, TRBD2 (7 bases). The CDR3 length is 15 residues. Looked up from germline, CDR1 is SEHNR and CDR2 is FQNEAQ (reference sequence). V lost 8 bases and J 0 bases, leaving 17 bases between the germline ends. In DNA, the CDR3 is TGTGCCAGCGCCCGGGGGGCGGACCCCTCCTACGAGCAGTACTTC. It specifies CASARGADPSYEQYF.

This rearrangement joins TRBV7-3 to TRBJ2-5, with 13 bases fitting TRBD2. The V and J ends lost 4 bases and 5 bases, in that order; junction bases with no gene match: 1. The length of the CDR3 is 14 residues. Germline assignment: CDR1 SGHTA and CDR2 FQGTGA. CDR3 nucleotide sequence: TGTGCCAGCAGCTCGGGACTAGCGGGGGAGACCCAGTACTTC. The encoded protein is CASSSGLAGETQYF.

In nucleotides, the CDR3 is TGTGCCAGCAAGGCCCGGGACACGATCAATCAGCCCCAGCATTTT. Its protein is CASKARDTINQPQHF. The genes are TRBV9 and TRBJ1-5; D may be TRBD1 (6 bases). V gave up 6 bases and J gave up 3 bases, with 16 bases separating them. Germline values: CDR1 SGDLS, CDR2 YYNGEE. The CDR3 totals 15 residues.

The J gene is TRBJ1-2, the V gene TRBV18; TRBD1 aligns across 10 bases. The CDR3 runs 15 residues. The germline CDR1 and CDR2 sequences are KGHSH and LQKENI. Trimming took 1 base from V and 3 from J; bases not matched to a gene: 2. The CDR3 bases are TGTGCCAGCTCACCACGGGGACAGGGGCACTATGGCTACACCTTC. The encoded protein is CASSPRGQGHYGYTF.

The gene calls are TRBV28 and TRBJ1-5; weak D call: TRBD1 (5 bases). The germline V gene encodes CDR1 MDHEN and CDR2 SYDVKM. V shed 8 bases and J shed 3 bases, with 11 bases lying between them. The CDR3 contains 13 residues. The CDR3 region is CASFGQNNQPQHF. For the CDR3, the DNA is TGTGCCAGCTTCGGACAAAACAATCAGCCCCAGCATTTT.

The rearrangement joins TRBV7-2 to TRBJ1-4, with 7 nucleotides matching TRBD1. This CDR3 spans 14 amino acids. Germline lookup yields CDR1 SGHTA and CDR2 FQGNSA. V lost 5 bases to trimming and J lost 6 bases; unmatched junction nucleotides: 6. The CDR3 loop is CASSPGTADEKLFF. The CDR3 DNA reads TGTGCCAGCAGCCCCGGGACAGCCGATGAAAAACTGTTTTTT. Full variable domain (rest looked up from reference TRBV7-2 and TRBJ1-4): GAGVSQSPSNKVTEKGKDVELRCDPISGHTALYWYRQSLGQGLEFLIYFQGNSAPDKSGLPSDRFSAERTGGSVSTLTIQRTQQEDSAVYLCASSPGTADEKLFFGSGTQLSVL.

The chain carries TRBV29-1 and TRBJ1-1; 8 bases align to TRBD1. This CDR3 contains 14 residues. The V gene end was trimmed by 3 bases and the J gene end by 6 bases; junction bases not matched to a gene: 9. The germline CDR1 and CDR2 sequences are SQVTM and ANQGSEA. The DNA of the CDR3 is TGCAGCGTTGATACAGGGGGATGGAGCGCTGAAGCTTTCTTT. Translation: CSVDTGGWSAEAFF. The whole variable domain, filled in from reference TRBV29-1 and TRBJ1-1, reads SAVISQKPSRDICQRGTSLTIQCQVDSQVTMMFWYRQQPGQSLTLIATANQGSEATYESGFVIDKFPISRPNLTFSTLTVSNMSPEDSSIYLCSVDTGGWSAEAFFGQGTRLTVV.

The chain links TRBV7-3 to TRBJ1-1; D unresolved. Between the trimmed V and J ends, which lost 3 bases and 8 bases, there was a span of 13 bases. This CDR3 region has 13 residues. Germline V gene sequence: CDR1 SGHTA, CDR2 FQGTGA. The chain's CDR3 is CASSLNTQTEAFF. CDR3 DNA: TGTGCCAGCAGCTTGAACACGCAAACAGAAGCTTTCTTT.

The V and J genes are TRBV7-9 and TRBJ1-5; D possibly corresponds to TRBD1 (6 bases). The CDR3 covers 14 residues. Trimming cost V 2 bases and J 1 base, with 6 bases left between them. Germline V gene lookup returns CDR1 SEHNR and CDR2 FQNEAQ (reference sequence). CDR3 DNA sequence: TGTGCCAGCAGCTTACAGGGGAGCAATCAGCCCCAGCATTTT. Its translation is CASSLQGSNQPQHF.

The rearrangement links TRBV11-2 to TRBJ2-5; the match to TRBD1 covers 9 bases. The CDR3 is 14 amino acids. Germline lookup yields CDR1 SGHAT and CDR2 FQNNGV. Trimming took 5 bases from V and 4 from J; bases not matched to a gene: 5. The DNA of the CDR3 is TGTGCCAGCAGCGTGGGACAGGGAAGAGAGACCCAGTACTTC. Protein sequence: CASSVGQGRETQYF.

The chain uses TRBV10-3 and TRBJ1-1, with D hard to call. The ends were cut back, 6 bases at V and 3 bases at J, with 11 bases in the middle. There are 13 residues in the CDR3. The V gene's germline CDR1 is ENHRY and CDR2 SYGVKD. The CDR3 loop is CAIRETRHTEAFF. The CDR3 nucleotides are TGTGCCATCAGAGAGACACGTCACACTGAAGCTTTCTTT.

This chain links TRBV9 with TRBJ1-2; possible D gene TRBD1, 5 bases. Germline CDR1 reads SGDLS; CDR2 reads YYNGEE. V was shortened by 0 bases and J by 0 bases, with 18 bases between the two germline ends. The CDR3 consists of 18 residues. CDR3 DNA: TGTGCCAGCAGCGTAGGTGACAGCGACACCCGATCTAACTATGGCTACACCTTC. Translating gives CASSVGDSDTRSNYGYTF.

The chain's CDR3 is CASSGNAGIRDQPQHF. Here the CDR3 DNA reads TGTGCCAGCAGTGGAAATGCAGGGATCAGGGATCAGCCCCAGCATTTT. The chain has TRBV2 and TRBJ1-5; D is perhaps TRBD1 (5 bases). V dropped 4 bases and J dropped 5 bases, with 18 bases sitting between them. Germline CDR1 reads SNHLY; CDR2 reads FYNNEI. The CDR3 extends over 16 amino acids.

A few counts support this clone. This chain uses TRBV6-1 with TRBJ2-3; possibly TRBD1 for D (5 bases). V was cut by 6 bases and J by 4 bases, with 8 bases left in between. Germline V CDR1 and CDR2: MNHNS, SASEGT. The CDR3 sequence is 12 residues long. The DNA of the CDR3 is TGTGCCAGCAGACAGGTTCCAGATACGCAGTATTTT. This sequence encodes CASRQVPDTQYF.

The rearrangement links TRBV15 to TRBJ1-4, with 7 bases identical to TRBD1. After removal of 5 bases from V and 7 bases from J, the junction contained 10 bases not matched to a gene. This CDR3 spans 15 amino acids. Germline CDR1 reads LNHNV; CDR2 reads YYDKDF (reference sequence). The CDR3 sequence is CATSPGGPRGEKLFF. The DNA of the CDR3 is TGTGCCACCAGCCCAGGGGGGCCTAGGGGTGAAAAACTGTTTTTT.

The rearrangement links TRBV7-9 to TRBJ1-1, with D unresolved. Trimming removed 3 bases at V and 4 bases at J, with 12 bases between. The CDR3 consists of 14 residues. Germline lookup yields CDR1 SEHNR and CDR2 FQNEAQ (reference sequence). In DNA form, the CDR3 reads TGTGCCAGCAGCTTCCGAGAGGGCCTCACTGAAGCTTTCTTT. Amino acids: CASSFREGLTEAFF.

This clone has only one observation. The chain links TRBV6-5 to TRBJ2-7, with TRBD2 as a possible D gene (6 bases). CDR1 MNHEY and CDR2 SVGAGI come from the germline V gene. The germline V and J ends were trimmed by 6 bases and 1 base, with 13 bases remaining between them. The CDR3 covers 14 residues. The CDR3 bases are TGTGCCAGCAGACCTCTCGGGGGTTCCTACGAGCAGTACGTC. Protein sequence: CASRPLGGSYEQYV.

The chain employs TRBV4-1 and TRBJ1-2; D is ambiguous. V gave up 3 bases and J gave up 1 base, with 9 bases separating them. Germline V gives CDR1 MGHRA, CDR2 YSYEKL. The CDR3 contains 14 residues. The CDR3 DNA reads as TGCGCCAGCAGCCAGCCCCAGGATAACTATGGCTACACCTTC. It translates to CASSQPQDNYGYTF.

DNA of the CDR3: TGTGCCAGCAGCGGAAGGGCGGGACCTCACTCTGGAAACACCATATATTTT. Translating gives CASSGRAGPHSGNTIYF. This chain joins TRBV5-4 and TRBJ1-3; D is perhaps TRBD1 (5 bases). Trimming removed 4 bases at V and 0 bases at J, with 17 bases between. The CDR3 has 17 amino acids. Germline CDR1 reads SGHNT; CDR2 reads YYREEE (reference sequence).

The chain has TRBV5-6 and TRBJ2-7; no clear D. This CDR3 contains 16 residues. Germline V gene data show CDR1 as SGHDT and CDR2 as YYEEEE. The germline V and J ends were trimmed by 0 bases and 2 bases, with 15 bases remaining between them. In DNA form, the CDR3 reads TGTGCCAGCAGCTTGGTGTTAGCCATCAGCCCCTACGAGCAGTACTTC. Translation: CASSLVLAISPYEQYF. Supplemented by reference TRBV5-6 and TRBJ2-7, the full variable domain reads DAGVTQSPTHLIKTRGQQVTLRCSPKSGHDTVSWYQQALGQGPQFIFQYYEEEERQRGNFPDRFSGHQFPNYSSELNVNALLLGDSALYLCASSLVLAISPYEQYFGPGTRLTVT.

V is TRBV9 and J is TRBJ2-1; the D gene is possibly TRBD1 (6 bases). Per the germline V gene, CDR1 is SGDLS and CDR2 is YYNGEE. This CDR3 is 15 amino acids long. Trimming pared 5 bases from V and 7 bases from J, leaving 19 bases between. The CDR3 bases are TGTGCCAGCAGACCCCTGGGGACAACCTTGAATGAGCAGTTCTTC. Translation: CASRPLGTTLNEQFF.